The clone carrying this T cell receptor (beta chain) was seen just once. In the study's own analysis: Reference gene primer amplification gave estimated nucleated cell counts. Measured with immunoSEQ multiplex PCR; TCRdb has only the in-frame clones, and not every one. From that table come the V and J calls and clone size; the DNA was used to work out D and trimming. Counted here are just over 60,000 clones, approximately 79% occurring once; the ten biggest clones make up about 20%. The record originates from a study of blood T cell repertoires in COVID-19. Overall study: PBMCs, B-cell-depleted T cells, or T cells were the source of the cDNA or gDNA that made up the material.

Trimming stripped 3 bases from V and 4 bases from J, with 13 bases between. Germline CDR1 KGHSH, CDR2 LQKENI. CDR3 length equals 14 residues. This receptor was obtained from a woman older than 75 with active or convalescent COVID-19. Sequenced material: peripheral blood. The chain uses TRBV18 and TRBJ2-7, with D perhaps matching TRBD1 (6 bases). The CDR3 DNA reads as TGTGCCAGCTCACCGCCAGGGGTCGAATACGAGCAGTACTTC. Amino acid sequence: CASSPPGVEYEQYF.